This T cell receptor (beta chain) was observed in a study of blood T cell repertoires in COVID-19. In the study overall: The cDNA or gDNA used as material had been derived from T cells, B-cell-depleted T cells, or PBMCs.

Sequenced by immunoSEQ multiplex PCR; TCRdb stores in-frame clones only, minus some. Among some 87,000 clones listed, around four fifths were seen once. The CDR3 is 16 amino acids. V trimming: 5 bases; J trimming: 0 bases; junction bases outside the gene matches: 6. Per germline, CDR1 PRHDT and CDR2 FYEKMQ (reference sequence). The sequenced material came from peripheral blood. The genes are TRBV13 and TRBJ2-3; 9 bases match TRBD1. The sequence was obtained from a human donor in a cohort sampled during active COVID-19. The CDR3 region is CASSDRTGASTDTQYF. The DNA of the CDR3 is TGTGCCAGCAGCGACCGGACAGGGGCGAGCACAGATACGCAGTATTTT.